This T cell receptor (beta chain) was sequenced during a study of CD8 T cells in acute hepatitis C reinfection (dated by TCRdb to the early 2020s). With respect to the entire study: This study examined the TCRbeta repertoire of CD8+ T cells that recognize the HCV NS3-1073 epitope, both during acute infection and after viral clearance. Paired acute and follow-up samples were contributed by four of the spontaneous resolvers. Beyond this particular receptor, the publication reports: No follow-up repertoires were available for chronically infected subjects, since NS3-1073 specific cells were too rare to be sorted. Diversity in the NS3-1073 specific repertoires was high, and no significant differences in diversity emerged among acute resolver, follow-up resolver and acute chronic samples. Preferential use of the TRBV04 and TRBV06 gene families was observed in all groups, and this preferential usage was not explained by overrepresentation in the naive pool. CDR3 sequences shared with other epitopes were rarely observed, and exact matching may have been limited by differing sequencing approaches. Regardless of outcome, approximately 13 public clonotypes were found, and one public clonotype used V04-02/J02-02. Because bulk sequencing covered only the TCRbeta chain, the alphabeta pairing of the public clonotypes could not be determined.

Genomic DNA was extracted from FACS-sorted cells, and TCRbeta chain sequencing was performed through the commercial immunoSEQ service. The authors processed their data as follows. Repertoire data were analyzed with ImmunoSEQ Analyzer software v3.0 and R v3.5.1. Only productive rearrangements were analyzed, because any sequences with stop codons or out-of-frame rearrangements were filtered out. Simpson diversity, Shannon entropy, CDR3 length and nucleotide addition metrics were obtained from the sequencing provider. Based on frequency, clonotypes were placed into dominant, sub-dominant, low or lowest abundance groups, and clonotypes under 0.1% were left out of most analyses. Any CDR3 amino acid clonotype present in at least two subjects at a cumulative frequency of at least 0.5% was labeled public. Sourced from immuneACCESS, this table was stored by TCRdb with only in-frame sequences that have V and J called. A share of the clones is absent; for the studies checked, an unresolved V gene accounts for under half, and the remainder has no known explanation. The V and J calls and clone size come from that table; D and trimming were worked out from the DNA. The sample profile shows about 38,000 clones; roughly 88% of them were found once. The ten largest clones capture roughly 9.7% of the sample.

Its CDR3 holds 12 amino acids, cysteine through phenylalanine. Only the CDR3 DNA is retained, 36 bases long and in frame from the first base. CDR1 and CDR2 are read off the germline V gene as SGHDT and YYEEEE. Trimming removed 3 bases from V and 3 bases from J, leaving 7 bases between the germline ends. Of note for this clone: What this receptor recognizes is not known. Within one base of it there is no much larger clone, and no base qualities were kept.

The time point label, as the study defines it: naive CD8 control sorted from an acute-time-point sample. Enrolled in the Montreal Hepatitis C Cohort (HEPCO) in Canada, the donors were people who inject drugs, and these donors were followed every 3 months. A positive HCV RNA or antibody test that followed a negative test within the previous 24 weeks was the definition used for acute primary HCV infection. Surface staining used CD3, CD8 and CD45RO antibodies, with an aqua fixable dye to exclude dead cells. The cohort comprised fewer than 10 spontaneous resolvers, defined by HCV RNA clearance within 24 weeks. Once thawed from cryostorage, peripheral blood mononuclear cells underwent negative selection via the MACS CD8+ T cell Isolation Kit to obtain CD8+ T cells. Sorting of the cells was done on a BD FACSAria II cell sorter.

The rearrangement combines TRBV5-6 with TRBJ2-7, with the D call tentatively TRBD1 or TRBD2, each fitting 5 bases. Sequencing input: naive CD8+ T cells from PBMCs. The sample's cell subset or site label is to be understood as: sorted total naive CD45RO-negative CD8+ T cells. This TCR was sampled from a woman aged 18-29 years who spontaneously cleared hepatitis C infection. The CDR3 loop reads CASSWGSYEQYF. The DNA sequence is given as TGTGCCAGCAGCTGGGGGAGCTACGAGCAGTACTTC.